This T cell receptor beta chain is drawn from a study of identical twins. This clonotype was counted between two and nine times. Its antigen is undetermined. Study results and limitations: Twin pairs had excess sharing that was weaker in beta out-of-frame sequences. Within monozygotic twins, out-of-frame TCR alpha sharing was underestimated by the models.

Germline values: CDR1 MNHNS, CDR2 SASEGT. The CDR3 is 14 amino acids. V gave up 10 bases and J gave up 1 base, with 14 bases separating them. TCRdb recomputed calls from the 5' RACE reads with MiXCR, one row per CDR3 protein. The sample includes some 790,000 distinct CDR3 sequences, 15% to 20% of them seen just once. The same data also went into a second study, on T cells expressing NK-cell markers.

The chain joins TRBV6-1 to TRBJ2-1; D possibly corresponds to TRBD2 (5 bases). The specimen sequenced was PBMCs. The clonotype comes from a woman under 30 in good health. CDR3 protein: CATSSGISYNEQFF. CDR3 nucleotides: TGTGCCACCTCCTCGGGGATATCCTACAATGAGCAGTTCTTC.